Following are 15 T cell receptor beta chains from one sample sequenced in a study of blood T cell repertoires in COVID-19. Sequencing used immunoSEQ multiplex PCR; TCRdb keeps in-frame clones, though not all of them. The data hold fewer than 150,000 clones, with around nine tenths observed a single time. Sequenced input: peripheral blood. All receptors derive from a human donor in a cohort sampled during active COVID-19.

This chain connects TRBV29-1 to TRBJ2-1; 9 bases are shared with TRBD1. This CDR3 contains 13 residues. CDR1 is SQVTM, CDR2 ANQGSEA, per germline. V gave up 6 bases and J gave up 12 bases; unmatched junction bases: 12. The CDR3 region has the DNA TGCAGCGTCCCCGGGACAGGGCCTTTGGGGCAGTTCTTC. The encoded protein is CSVPGTGPLGQFF.

The rearrangement uses TRBV4-1 and TRBJ2-7, with 10 bases identical to TRBD2. The CDR3 loop spans 15 amino acids. J lost 4 bases, V lost 4 bases, and 7 bases had no gene match. Germline V gene data show CDR1 as MGHRA and CDR2 as YSYEKL. The CDR3 coding sequence is TGCGCCAGCAGCCGAGAGCGGGGGGGCGCATACGAGCAGTACTTC. This gives the protein CASSRERGGAYEQYF.

With respect to this clone: A read error may account for a junction end that differs from germline. This chain connects TRBV27 to TRBJ2-1, with 8 bases fitting TRBD2. This CDR3 contains 14 residues. Per germline, CDR1 MNHEY and CDR2 SMNVEV (reference sequence). The CDR3 loop reads CATSRLAPYNEQFF. The CDR3 DNA follows: TGTGCCACCAGTCGACTAGCGCCATACAATGAGCAGTTCTTC.

The V call is TRBV18, the J call TRBJ1-2; 7 positions agree with TRBD1. V was pared by 2 bases and J by 2 bases, with 5 bases of the junction left unmatched. Looked up from germline, CDR1 is KGHSH and CDR2 is LQKENI. CDR3 length: 15 residues. The CDR3 DNA reads as TGTGCCAGCTCACCAGAATCGACAGGGAACTATGGCTACACCTTC. It codes for CASSPESTGNYGYTF.

The chain combines TRBV19 with TRBJ2-4; 11 nucleotides line up with TRBD2. This CDR3 region has 16 residues. V was pared by 4 bases and J by 7 bases, with 9 bases of the junction left unmatched. CDR1 LNHDA and CDR2 SQIVND come from the germline V gene (reference sequence). The CDR3 DNA reads TGTGCCAGTAGTACGCCGACTAGCGGGGATTTTAACATTCAGTACTTC. Translation gives CASSTPTSGDFNIQYF.

This clone has a single count. V gene TRBV9 combines with J gene TRBJ2-2; 12 nucleotides line up with TRBD2. From germline, CDR1 is SGDLS and CDR2 YYNGEE. The CDR3 has 17 residues. With 0 bases clipped from V and 4 bases from J, the junction kept 4 bases outside the gene matches. The CDR3 bases are TGTGCCAGCAGCGTAGGACTAGCGGGGGAGGGCACCGGGGAGCTGTTTTTT. This gives the protein CASSVGLAGEGTGELFF.

CDR3 sequence reads: CASSLGQRAETQYF. The CDR3 DNA follows: TGTGCCAGCAGCTTGGGACAGAGAGCAGAGACCCAGTACTTC. This chain connects TRBV2 to TRBJ2-5; the match to TRBD1 covers 7 bases. The CDR3 is made up of 14 amino acids. After removal of 6 bases from V and 4 bases from J, the junction contained 8 bases not matched to a gene. Germline V CDR1 and CDR2: SNHLY, FYNNEI.

V gene TRBV28 combines with J gene TRBJ1-1; 8 bases agree with TRBD1. Germline CDR1 is MDHEN and CDR2 is SYDVKM. This CDR3 comprises 14 residues. Losses at the gene ends were 3 bases for V and 6 bases for J; bases not matched to a gene: 6. CDR3 sequence reads: CASSFPGGKSEAFF. The CDR3 bases are TGTGCCAGCAGTTTTCCAGGGGGCAAATCTGAAGCTTTCTTT.

The chain joins TRBV15 to TRBJ1-2; TRBD1 matches at 8 bases. The V gene end was trimmed by 0 bases and the J gene end by 0 bases; junction bases not matched to a gene: 9. Per germline, CDR1 LNHNV and CDR2 YYDKDF (reference sequence). This CDR3 is 18 amino acids long. The CDR3 nucleotides read TGTGCCACCAGCAGAGACCGCTCGAGACAGGGGACTAACTATGGCTACACCTTC. Translating it yields CATSRDRSRQGTNYGYTF.

The chain couples TRBV5-1 to TRBJ2-7, with D possibly matching TRBD1 (5 bases). Germline-derived CDR1 and CDR2 are SGHRS and YFSETQ. Trimming shortened V by 0 bases and J by 3 bases, and 13 bases separated the two germline ends. CDR3 length: 15 amino acids. The CDR3 nucleotides read TGCGCCAGCAGCTTGGACAGCTCAAGGGGCTACGAGCAGTACTTC. It is translated as CASSLDSSRGYEQYF.

This clone occurred a few times. CDR3 sequence (DNA): TGTGCCAGCAGCTTAGTACAGGGATCCTACGAGCAGTACTTC. It encodes CASSLVQGSYEQYF. V usage is TRBV7-8 and J usage is TRBJ2-7; D may be TRBD1 (6 bases). This CDR3 is built from 14 residues. V lost 1 base, J lost 1 base, and 8 bases lay in between. Germline CDR1 reads SGHVS; CDR2 reads FQNEAQ.

The CDR3 reads CASSSTSGSYEQYF. Here the CDR3 DNA reads TGTGCCAGTAGTTCGACTAGCGGATCCTACGAGCAGTACTTC. The chain recombines TRBV19 with TRBJ2-7; 9 nucleotides match TRBD2. The CDR3 covers 14 residues. The V gene end was trimmed by 5 bases and the J gene end by 1 base; junction bases not matched to a gene: 3. Per germline, CDR1 LNHDA and CDR2 SQIVND (reference sequence).

The chain employs TRBV6-4 and TRBJ2-2; tentative D call: TRBD1 (6 bases). Germline CDR1 reads MRHNA; CDR2 reads SNTAGT. The CDR3 sequence is 16 residues long. The V end was cut by 4 bases, the J end by 5 bases, with 17 bases between. CDR3 amino acids: CASSARTAVGTGELFF. Here the CDR3 DNA reads TGTGCCAGCAGTGCCAGGACAGCAGTGGGGACCGGGGAGCTGTTTTTT.

The rearrangement links TRBV5-6 to TRBJ2-1; TRBD2 agrees at 10 bases. Germline trimming cut 2 bases from V and 8 bases from J; bases unmatched to any gene: 7. The CDR3 runs 15 residues. CDR1 and CDR2 from the germline V gene are SGHDT and YYEEEE. CDR3 DNA: TGTGCCAGCAGCTTCTCCAGCGGGGGGGCACATGAGCAGTTCTTC. Protein: CASSFSSGGAHEQFF.

This sequence joins TRBV6-5 and TRBJ1-5; D perhaps matches TRBD1 (5 bases). The CDR3 is 12 residues long. Per the germline V gene, CDR1 is MNHEY and CDR2 is SVGAGI. Trimming removed 6 bases from V and 5 bases from J, with 8 bases in between. CDR3 nucleotides: TGTGCCAGCAGGGACACCCATCAGCCCCAGCATTTT. This translates into CASRDTHQPQHF.